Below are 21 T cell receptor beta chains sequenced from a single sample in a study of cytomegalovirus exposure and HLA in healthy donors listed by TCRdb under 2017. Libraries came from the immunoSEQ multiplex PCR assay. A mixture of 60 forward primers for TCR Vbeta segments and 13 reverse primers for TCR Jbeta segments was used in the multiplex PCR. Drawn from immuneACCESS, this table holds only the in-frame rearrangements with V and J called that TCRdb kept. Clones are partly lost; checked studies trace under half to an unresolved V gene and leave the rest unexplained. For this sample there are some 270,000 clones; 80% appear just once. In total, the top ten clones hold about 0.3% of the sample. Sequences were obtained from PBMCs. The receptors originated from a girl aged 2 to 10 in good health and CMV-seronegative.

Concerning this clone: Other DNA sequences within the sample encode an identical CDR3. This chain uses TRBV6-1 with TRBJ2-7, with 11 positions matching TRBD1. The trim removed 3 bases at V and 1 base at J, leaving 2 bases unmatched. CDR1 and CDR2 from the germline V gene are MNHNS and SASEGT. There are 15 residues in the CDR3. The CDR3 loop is CASSEGTGGSYEQYF. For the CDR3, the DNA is TGTGCCAGCAGTGAGGGGACAGGGGGGTCCTACGAGCAGTACTTC.

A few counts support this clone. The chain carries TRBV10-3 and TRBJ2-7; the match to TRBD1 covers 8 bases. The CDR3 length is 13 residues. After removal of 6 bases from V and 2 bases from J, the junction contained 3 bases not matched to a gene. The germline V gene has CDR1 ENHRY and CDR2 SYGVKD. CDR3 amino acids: CAISGQGTYEQYF. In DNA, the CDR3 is TGTGCCATCAGCGGACAGGGTACCTACGAGCAGTACTTC.

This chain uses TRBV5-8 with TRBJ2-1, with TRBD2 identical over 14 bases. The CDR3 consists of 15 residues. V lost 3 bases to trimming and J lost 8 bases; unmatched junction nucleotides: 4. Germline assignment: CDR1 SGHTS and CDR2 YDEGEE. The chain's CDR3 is CASSSWTSGGHEQFF. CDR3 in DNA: TGTGCCAGCAGCTCGTGGACTAGCGGGGGGCATGAGCAGTTCTTC.

CDR3 region: CASSSGLTSTDTQYF. The CDR3 DNA is TGTGCCAGCAGCTCGGGACTCACTAGCACAGATACGCAGTATTTT. The gene calls are TRBV5-4 and TRBJ2-3; possible D gene TRBD2, 6 bases. The V gene lost 3 bases and the J gene lost 0 bases, with 11 bases spanning the gap. Germline V gene data show CDR1 as SGHNT and CDR2 as YYREEE (reference sequence). The CDR3 has 15 residues.

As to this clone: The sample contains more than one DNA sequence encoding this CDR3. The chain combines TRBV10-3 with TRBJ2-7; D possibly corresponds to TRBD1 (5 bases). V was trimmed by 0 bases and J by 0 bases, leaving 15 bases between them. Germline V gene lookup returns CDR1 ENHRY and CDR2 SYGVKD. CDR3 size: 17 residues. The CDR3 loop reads CAISESMSQGSSYEQYF. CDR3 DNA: TGTGCCATCAGTGAGTCGATGTCTCAGGGTAGCTCCTACGAGCAGTACTTC.

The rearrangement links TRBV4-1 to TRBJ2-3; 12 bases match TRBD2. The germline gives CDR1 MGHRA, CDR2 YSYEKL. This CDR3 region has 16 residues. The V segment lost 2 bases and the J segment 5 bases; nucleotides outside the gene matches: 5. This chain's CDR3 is CASSQPRLAGEDTQYF. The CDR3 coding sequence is TGCGCCAGCAGCCAACCGAGACTAGCGGGAGAAGATACGCAGTATTTT.

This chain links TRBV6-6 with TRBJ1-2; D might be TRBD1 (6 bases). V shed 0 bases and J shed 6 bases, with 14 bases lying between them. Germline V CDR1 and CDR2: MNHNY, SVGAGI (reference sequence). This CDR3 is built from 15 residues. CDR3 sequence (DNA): TGTGCCAGCAGTTACTCGATTGGGGGGGCCAATGGCTACACCTTC. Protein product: CASSYSIGGANGYTF.

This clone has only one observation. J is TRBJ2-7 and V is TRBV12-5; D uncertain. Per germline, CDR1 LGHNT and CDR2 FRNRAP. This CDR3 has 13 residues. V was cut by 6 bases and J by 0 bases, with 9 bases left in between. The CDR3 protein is CASGPGASYEQYF. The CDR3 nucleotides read TGTGCTAGTGGGCCCGGAGCCTCCTACGAGCAGTACTTC.

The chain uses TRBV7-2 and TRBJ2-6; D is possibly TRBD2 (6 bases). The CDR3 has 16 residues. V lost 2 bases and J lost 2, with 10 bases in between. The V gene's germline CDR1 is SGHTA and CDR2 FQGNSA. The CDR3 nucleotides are TGTGCCAGCAGCTTACCGGGCGGGACTGGGGCCAACGTCCTGACTTTC. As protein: CASSLPGGTGANVLTF.

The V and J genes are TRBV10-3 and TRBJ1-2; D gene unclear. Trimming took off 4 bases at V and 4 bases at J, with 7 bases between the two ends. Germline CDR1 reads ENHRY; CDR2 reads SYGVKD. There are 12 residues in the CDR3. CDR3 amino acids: CAISGSRYGYTF. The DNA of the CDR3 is TGTGCCATCAGTGGAAGCCGCTATGGCTACACCTTC.

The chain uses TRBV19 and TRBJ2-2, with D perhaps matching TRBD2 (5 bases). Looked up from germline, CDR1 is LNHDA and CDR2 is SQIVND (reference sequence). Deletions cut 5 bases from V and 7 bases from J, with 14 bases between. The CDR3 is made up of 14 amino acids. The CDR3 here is CASSEGGRLGELFF. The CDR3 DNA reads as TGTGCCAGTAGTGAGGGTGGACGGCTCGGGGAGCTGTTTTTT.

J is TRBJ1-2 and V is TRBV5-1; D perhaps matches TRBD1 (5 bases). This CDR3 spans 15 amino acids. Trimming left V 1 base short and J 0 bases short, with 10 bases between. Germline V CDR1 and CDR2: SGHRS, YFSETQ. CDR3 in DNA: TGCGCCAGCAGCTTGCTGCCGGGGGCTAACTATGGCTACACCTTC. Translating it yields CASSLLPGANYGYTF.

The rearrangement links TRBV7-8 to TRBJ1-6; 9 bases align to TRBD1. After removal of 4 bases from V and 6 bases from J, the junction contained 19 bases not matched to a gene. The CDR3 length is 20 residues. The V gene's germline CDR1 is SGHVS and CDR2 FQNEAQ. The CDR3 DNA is TGTGCCAGCAGCTACCCCCTACGTTTACAGGGGGCGGTTGGTAATTCACCCCTCCACTTT. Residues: CASSYPLRLQGAVGNSPLHF. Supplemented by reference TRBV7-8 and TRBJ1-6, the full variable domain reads GAGVSQSPRYKVAKRGQDVALRCDPISGHVSLFWYQQALGQGPEFLTYFQNEAQLDKSGLPSDRFFAERPEGSVSTLKIQRTQQEDSAVYLCASSYPLRLQGAVGNSPLHFGNGTRLTVT.

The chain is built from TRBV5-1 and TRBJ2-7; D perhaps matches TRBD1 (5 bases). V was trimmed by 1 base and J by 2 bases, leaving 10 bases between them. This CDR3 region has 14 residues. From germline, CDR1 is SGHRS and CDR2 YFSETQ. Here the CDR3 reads CASSLIRGPYEQYF. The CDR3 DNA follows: TGCGCCAGCAGCTTGATTAGGGGTCCCTACGAGCAGTACTTC. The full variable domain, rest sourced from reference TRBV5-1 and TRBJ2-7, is KAGVTQTPRYLIKTRGQQVTLSCSPISGHRSVSWYQQTPGQGLQFLFEYFSETQRNKGNFPGRFSGRQFSNSRSEMNVSTLELGDSALYLCASSLIRGPYEQYFGPGTRLTVT.

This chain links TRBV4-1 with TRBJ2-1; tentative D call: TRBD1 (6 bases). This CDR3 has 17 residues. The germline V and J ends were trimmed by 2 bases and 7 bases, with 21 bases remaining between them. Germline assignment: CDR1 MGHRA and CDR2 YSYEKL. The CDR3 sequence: CASSQSSLGGQPNEQFF. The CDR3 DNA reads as TGCGCCAGCAGCCAATCGAGCTTAGGGGGACAACCGAATGAGCAGTTCTTC.

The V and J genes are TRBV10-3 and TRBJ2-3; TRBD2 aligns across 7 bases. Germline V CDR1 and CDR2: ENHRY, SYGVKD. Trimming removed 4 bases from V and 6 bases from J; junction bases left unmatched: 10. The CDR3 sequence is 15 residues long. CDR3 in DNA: TGTGCCATCAGTGTAAGACTAGCCGGGGTGGATACGCAGTATTTT. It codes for CAISVRLAGVDTQYF.

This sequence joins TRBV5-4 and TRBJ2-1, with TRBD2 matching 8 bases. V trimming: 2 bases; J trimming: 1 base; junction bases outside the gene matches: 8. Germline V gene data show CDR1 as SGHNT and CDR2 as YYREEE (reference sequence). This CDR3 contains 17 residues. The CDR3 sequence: CASSFETGRVSYNEQFF. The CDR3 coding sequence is TGTGCCAGCAGCTTTGAAACCGGGAGGGTATCCTACAATGAGCAGTTCTTC.

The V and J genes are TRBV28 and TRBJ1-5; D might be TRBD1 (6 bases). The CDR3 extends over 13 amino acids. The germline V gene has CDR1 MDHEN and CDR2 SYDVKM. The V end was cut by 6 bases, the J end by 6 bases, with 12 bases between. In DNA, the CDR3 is TGTGCCAGCAGCGGGGGGCATGGTCAGCCCCAGCATTTT. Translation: CASSGGHGQPQHF.

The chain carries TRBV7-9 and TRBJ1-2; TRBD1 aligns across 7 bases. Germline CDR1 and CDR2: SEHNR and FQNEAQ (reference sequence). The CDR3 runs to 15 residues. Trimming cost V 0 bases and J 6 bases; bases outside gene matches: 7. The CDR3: CASSLAIRDSDGYTF. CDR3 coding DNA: TGTGCCAGCAGCTTAGCGATCAGGGACAGTGATGGCTACACCTTC.

The CDR3 DNA follows: TGTGCCAGCTTGACAGGGTTGGAGAGGGTCACTGAAGCTTTCTTT. As protein: CASLTGLERVTEAFF. The rearrangement joins TRBV18 to TRBJ1-1; 7 nucleotides agree with TRBD1. The germline gives CDR1 KGHSH, CDR2 LQKENI. The CDR3 totals 15 residues. J lost 4 bases, V lost 7 bases, and 12 bases had no gene match.

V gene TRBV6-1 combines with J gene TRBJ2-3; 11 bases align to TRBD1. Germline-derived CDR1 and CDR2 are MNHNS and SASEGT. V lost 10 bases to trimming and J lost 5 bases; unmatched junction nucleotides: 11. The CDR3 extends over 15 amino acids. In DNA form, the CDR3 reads TGTGCCACCTCTACCGGGGGACAGGGGGGAGATACGCAGTATTTT. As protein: CATSTGGQGGDTQYF.